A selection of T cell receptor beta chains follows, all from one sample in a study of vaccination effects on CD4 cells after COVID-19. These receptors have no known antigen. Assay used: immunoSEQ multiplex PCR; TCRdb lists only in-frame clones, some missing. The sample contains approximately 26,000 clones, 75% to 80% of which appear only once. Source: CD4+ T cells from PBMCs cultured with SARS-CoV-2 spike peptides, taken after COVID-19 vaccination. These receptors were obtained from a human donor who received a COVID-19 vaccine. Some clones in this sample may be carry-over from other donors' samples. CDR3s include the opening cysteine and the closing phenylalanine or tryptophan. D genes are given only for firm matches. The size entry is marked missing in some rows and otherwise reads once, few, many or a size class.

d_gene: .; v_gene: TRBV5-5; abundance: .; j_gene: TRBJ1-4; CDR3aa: CASSLSSATTNEKLFF; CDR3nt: TGTGCCAGCAGCTTGTCCTCCGCTACAACTAATGAAAAACTGTTTTTT
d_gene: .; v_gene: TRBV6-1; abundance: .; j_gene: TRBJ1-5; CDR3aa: CASSEFWDQPQHF; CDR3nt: TGTGCCAGCAGTGAATTCTGGGATCAGCCCCAGCATTTT
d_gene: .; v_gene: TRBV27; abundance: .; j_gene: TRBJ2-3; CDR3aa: CASSLAGPDTQYF; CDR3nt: TGTGCCAGCAGTTTAGCTGGTCCAGATACGCAGTATTTT
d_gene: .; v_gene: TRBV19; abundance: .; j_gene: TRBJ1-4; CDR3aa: CASSITTGSITEKLFF; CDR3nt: TGTGCCAGTAGTATAACCACAGGGAGCATCACTGAAAAACTGTTTTTT
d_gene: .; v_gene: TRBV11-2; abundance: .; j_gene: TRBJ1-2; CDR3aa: CASSLKEINYGYTF; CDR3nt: TGTGCCAGCAGCTTAAAGGAGATTAACTATGGCTACACCTTC
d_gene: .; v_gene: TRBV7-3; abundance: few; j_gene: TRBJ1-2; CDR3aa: CASSLGWQGSFYTF; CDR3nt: TGTGCCAGCAGCTTAGGGTGGCAGGGGAGCTTCTACACCTTC
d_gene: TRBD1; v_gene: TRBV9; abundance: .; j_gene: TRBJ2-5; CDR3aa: CASSVATGGAETQYF; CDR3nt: TGTGCCAGCAGCGTCGCGACAGGGGGAGCGGAGACCCAGTACTTC
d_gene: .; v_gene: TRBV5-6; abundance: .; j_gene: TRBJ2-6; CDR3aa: CASTGASGANVLTF; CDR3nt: TGTGCCAGCACGGGGGCGTCAGGGGCCAACGTCCTGACTTTC
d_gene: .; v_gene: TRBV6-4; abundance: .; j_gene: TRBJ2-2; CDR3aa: CASSEVHYTGELFF; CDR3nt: TGTGCCAGCAGTGAAGTACACTACACCGGGGAGCTGTTTTTT
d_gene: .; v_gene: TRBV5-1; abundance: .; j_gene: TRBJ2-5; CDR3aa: CASSFAKGAEETQYF; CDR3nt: TGCGCCAGCAGCTTTGCGAAAGGGGCGGAAGAGACCCAGTACTTC
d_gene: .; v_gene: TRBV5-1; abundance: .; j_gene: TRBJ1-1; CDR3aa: CASQEGGTNTEAFF; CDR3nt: TGCGCCAGCCAAGAAGGAGGGACAAACACTGAAGCTTTCTTT
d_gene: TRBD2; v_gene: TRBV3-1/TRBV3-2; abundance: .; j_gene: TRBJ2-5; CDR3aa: CASSPLDRRTRDGETQYF; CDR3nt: TGTGCCAGCAGCCCCTTAGATAGGCGGACTAGAGACGGGGAGACCCAGTACTTC
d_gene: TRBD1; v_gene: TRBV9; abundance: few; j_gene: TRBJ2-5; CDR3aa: CASSETGEETQYF; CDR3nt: TGTGCCAGCAGCGAGACAGGGGAGGAGACCCAGTACTTC
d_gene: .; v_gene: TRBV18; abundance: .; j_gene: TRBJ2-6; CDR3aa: CASSPGQSSGANVLTF; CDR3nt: TGTGCCAGCTCACCGGGACAAAGCTCTGGGGCCAACGTCCTGACTTTC
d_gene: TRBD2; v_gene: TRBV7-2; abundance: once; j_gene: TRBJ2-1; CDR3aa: CASSFDPRGRIINEQFF; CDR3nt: TGTGCCAGCAGCTTTGACCCGCGGGGGAGGATAATCAATGAGCAGTTCTTC
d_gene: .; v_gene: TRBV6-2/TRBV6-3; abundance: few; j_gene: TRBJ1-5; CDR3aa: CASSPPRSGNQPQHF; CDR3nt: TGTGCCAGCAGCCCACCCAGGTCCGGCAATCAGCCCCAGCATTTT
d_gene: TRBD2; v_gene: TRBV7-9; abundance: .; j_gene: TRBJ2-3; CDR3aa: CASSLAATSGTDTQYF; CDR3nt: TGTGCCAGCAGCTTAGCCGCGACTAGCGGCACAGATACGCAGTATTTT
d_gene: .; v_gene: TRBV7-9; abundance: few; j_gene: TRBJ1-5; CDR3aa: CASSLDTFGPQHF; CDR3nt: TGTGCCAGCAGCTTAGACACGTTTGGACCCCAGCATTTT
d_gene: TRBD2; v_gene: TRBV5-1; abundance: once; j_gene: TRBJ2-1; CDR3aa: CASSLELAGGNEQFF; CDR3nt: TGCGCCAGCAGCTTGGAGCTAGCGGGGGGGAATGAGCAGTTCTTC
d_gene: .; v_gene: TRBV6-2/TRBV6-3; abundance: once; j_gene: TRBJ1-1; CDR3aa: CASSSADGNTEAFF; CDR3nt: TGTGCCAGCAGCTCCGCGGACGGTAACACTGAAGCTTTCTTT
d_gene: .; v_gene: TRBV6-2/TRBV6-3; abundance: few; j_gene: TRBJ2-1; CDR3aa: CASSYGRGVLNEQFF; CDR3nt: TGTGCCAGCAGTTACGGAAGGGGGGTCTTGAATGAGCAGTTCTTC
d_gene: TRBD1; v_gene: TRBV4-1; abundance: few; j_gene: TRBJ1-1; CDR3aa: CASSPRDRTNTEAFF; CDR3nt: TGCGCCAGCAGCCCTAGGGACAGGACGAACACTGAAGCTTTCTTT
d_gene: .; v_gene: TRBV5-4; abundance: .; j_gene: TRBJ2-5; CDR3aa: CASSSPGDRETQYF; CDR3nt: TGTGCCAGCAGCTCGCCGGGAGACAGGGAGACCCAGTACTTC
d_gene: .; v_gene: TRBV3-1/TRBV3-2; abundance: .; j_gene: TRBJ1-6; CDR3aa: CASSPTSGVRVAPLHF; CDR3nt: TGTGCCAGCAGCCCTACCAGCGGAGTCAGGGTGGCACCCCTCCACTTT
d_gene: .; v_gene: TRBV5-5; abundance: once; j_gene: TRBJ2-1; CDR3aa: CASSLIAGIQYNEQFF; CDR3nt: TGTGCCAGCAGCTTGATCGCAGGGATCCAGTACAATGAGCAGTTCTTC
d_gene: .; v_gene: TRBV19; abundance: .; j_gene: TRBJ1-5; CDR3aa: CASSWGGGGSNQPQHF; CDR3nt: TGTGCCAGTAGTTGGGGTGGGGGTGGAAGCAATCAGCCCCAGCATTTT
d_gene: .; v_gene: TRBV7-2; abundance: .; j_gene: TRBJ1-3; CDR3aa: CASSHGSWNGNTIYF; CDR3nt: TGTGCCAGCAGCCACGGGTCGTGGAATGGAAACACCATATATTTT
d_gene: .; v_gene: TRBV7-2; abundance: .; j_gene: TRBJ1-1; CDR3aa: CASSLVAHNTEAFF; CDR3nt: TGTGCCAGCAGCTTAGTGGCGCACAACACTGAAGCTTTCTTT
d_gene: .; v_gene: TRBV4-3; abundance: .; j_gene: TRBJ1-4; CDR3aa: CASSQPLGEKLFF; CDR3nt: TGCGCCAGCAGCCAACCCCTAGGGGAAAAACTGTTTTTT